The 17 T cell receptor beta chains below come from one sample, sequenced in a study of beta chain features in type 1 diabetes (dated by TCRdb to between 2018 and 2020). The library was obtained by the immunoSEQ multiplex PCR assay. The entire amount of isolated RNA was reverse transcribed using the High Capacity cDNA Reverse Transcription Kit, so the sequenced TCRB transcripts were expressed ones. TCRdb provides this immuneACCESS table in a form limited to in-frame rearrangements. Some clones are lacking; in checked studies, under half of them reflect an unresolved V gene, and why the rest are absent is not known. The sample records more than 250,000 clones, about a fifth of which are singletons. The leading ten clones occupy about 0.028% of the sample. Results the study describes overall, beyond this receptor: A moderate but significant shortening of TCRB CDR3 length was observed in type 1 diabetes patients in all four CD4+ subsets.

Their antigen targets remain unknown. The sequencing sample was made of naive CD4+ T cells from blood. The sample's cell subset or site label is to be understood as: true naive CD4+ T cells. All receptors derive from a middle-aged woman with type 1 diabetes.

This clone showed up just a few times. The chain is built from TRBV4-3 and TRBJ2-2; 9 bases match TRBD1. Germline V gene lookup returns CDR1 LGHNA and CDR2 YSLEER. The V segment lost 1 base and the J segment 4 bases; nucleotides outside the gene matches: 1. The length of the CDR3 is 15 residues. The CDR3 nucleotides read TGCGCCAGCAGCCAAGGGACAGGGGCCACCGGGGAGCTGTTTTTT. Protein sequence: CASSQGTGATGELFF.

This clone was seen a handful of times. The chain uses TRBV7-3 and TRBJ2-2; 7 bases match TRBD1. This CDR3 is built from 15 residues. CDR1 SGHTA and CDR2 FQGTGA come from the germline V gene. After removal of 5 bases from V and 4 bases from J, the junction contained 7 bases not matched to a gene. The CDR3 loop reads CASSPRGLGTGELFF. The DNA for the CDR3 is TGTGCCAGCAGCCCGAGGGGGCTCGGCACCGGGGAGCTGTTTTTT.

The chain uses TRBV6-5 and TRBJ2-7, with 9 bases aligning to TRBD1. The CDR3 spans 15 residues. In germline, CDR1 is MNHEY, CDR2 SVGAGI. The ends lost 6 bases at V and 4 bases at J; junction bases unmatched: 10. The DNA of the CDR3 is TGTGCCAGCAGCCTTGCGGGACAGGGTTGGTACGAGCAGTACTTC. Translating it yields CASSLAGQGWYEQYF.

This clone was counted between two and nine times. V and J are TRBV5-6 and TRBJ2-1; TRBD1 agrees at 8 bases. This CDR3 spans 17 amino acids. CDR1 is SGHDT, CDR2 YYEEEE, per germline. V gave up 0 bases and J gave up 0 bases; unmatched junction bases: 5. DNA for the CDR3: TGTGCCAGCAGCTTGGTCCTTACAGGGGGCTCCTACAATGAGCAGTTCTTC. Protein sequence: CASSLVLTGGSYNEQFF.

This clone has only a few counts. The chain uses TRBV9 and TRBJ2-2; TRBD2 might be the D (5 bases). This CDR3 has 14 amino acids. The V end was cut by 0 bases, the J end by 4 bases, with 7 bases between. Per germline, CDR1 SGDLS and CDR2 YYNGEE. CDR3 nucleotides: TGTGCCAGCAGCGTAGCAGGAGGCACCGGGGAGCTGTTTTTT. It is translated as CASSVAGGTGELFF. The complete variable domain, with remaining parts taken from reference TRBV9 and TRBJ2-2, reads DSGVTQTPKHLITATGQRVTLRCSPRSGDLSVYWYQQSLDQGLQFLIQYYNGEERAKGNILERFSAQQFPDLHSELNLSSLELGDSALYFCASSVAGGTGELFFGEGSRLTVL.

The V and J genes are TRBV5-4 and TRBJ1-2, with 7 nucleotides matching TRBD1. Germline lookup yields CDR1 SGHNT and CDR2 YYREEE (reference sequence). V was pared by 2 bases and J by 4 bases, with 2 bases of the junction left unmatched. This CDR3 region has 13 residues. CDR3 in DNA: TGTGCCAGCAGCTTCGACAGGGCCTATGGCTACACCTTC. Its translation is CASSFDRAYGYTF.

V usage is TRBV28 and J usage is TRBJ2-7; 9 nucleotides match TRBD1. The CDR3 is 14 amino acids. Germline V gene lookup returns CDR1 MDHEN and CDR2 SYDVKM. V lost 6 bases and J lost 5; bases outside the gene matches: 8. The CDR3 DNA sequence: TGTGCCAGCAGCTCCTCCGGACAGGGGAACGAGCAGTACTTC. It codes for CASSSSGQGNEQYF. The complete variable domain, with remaining parts taken from reference TRBV28 and TRBJ2-7, reads DVKVTQSSRYLVKRTGEKVFLECVQDMDHENMFWYRQDPGLGLRLIYFSYDVKMKEKGDIPEGYSVSREKKERFSLILESASTNQTSMYLCASSSSGQGNEQYFGPGTRLTVT.

The chain employs TRBV7-2 and TRBJ1-3, with D perhaps TRBD1 (6 bases). Per the germline V gene, CDR1 is SGHTA and CDR2 is FQGNSA. Trimming took off 8 bases at V and 0 bases at J, with 14 bases between the two ends. The CDR3 spans 15 residues. For the CDR3, the DNA is TGTGCCAGCGGCCTGACAGGTTACTCTGGAAACACCATATATTTT. This translates into CASGLTGYSGNTIYF.

The J gene is TRBJ1-5, the V gene TRBV4-1; 7 nucleotides agree with TRBD1. V shed 0 bases and J 4 bases; nucleotides not matched to a gene: 3. The CDR3 sequence is 15 residues long. The germline gives CDR1 MGHRA, CDR2 YSYEKL. CDR3 DNA sequence: TGCGCCAGCAGCCAAGAAGGGACAGAAAATCAGCCCCAGCATTTT. Its protein product is CASSQEGTENQPQHF.

This clone was found a few times. The chain combines TRBV15 with TRBJ2-5, with D possibly TRBD2 on 6 matching bases. Germline V CDR1 and CDR2: LNHNV, YYDKDF (reference sequence). Trimming shortened V by 1 base and J by 5 bases, and 11 bases separated the two germline ends. The CDR3 runs 14 residues. CDR3 residues: CATSRGTGDETQYF. In DNA, the CDR3 is TGTGCCACCAGCAGAGGAACGGGAGACGAGACCCAGTACTTC.

This clone has a handful of counts. The J gene is TRBJ1-2, the V gene TRBV29-1; 7 bases line up with TRBD1. CDR1 and CDR2 from the germline V gene are SQVTM and ANQGSEA. The V gene end was trimmed by 8 bases and the J gene end by 8 bases; junction bases not matched to a gene: 8. The CDR3 loop spans 11 amino acids. CDR3 bases: TGCAGCCATTTCGGAGGGGGCGGCTACACCTTC. This codes for CSHFGGGGYTF.

There are a few counts of this clone. The chain links TRBV29-1 to TRBJ2-1; 8 bases map to TRBD1. Germline V CDR1 and CDR2: SQVTM, ANQGSEA. The CDR3 runs 15 residues. V shed 4 bases, J shed 4 bases, and the junction held 9 bases outside the gene matches. The CDR3 region has the DNA TGCAGCGTTGTATCCGGTGGGACAGGTTACAATGAGCAGTTCTTC. It yields the protein CSVVSGGTGYNEQFF.

There are a few counts of this clone. The chain uses TRBV4-2 and TRBJ2-1; maybe TRBD1 (6 bases). Germline values: CDR1 LGHNA, CDR2 YNFKEQ. This CDR3 is built from 15 residues. V was clipped by 6 bases and J by 0 bases, with 12 bases between them. The CDR3 here is CASRSDRSSYNEQFF. The CDR3 DNA follows: TGTGCCAGCAGGAGTGACAGGAGCTCCTACAATGAGCAGTTCTTC.

This clone has only a few counts. This chain connects TRBV7-9 to TRBJ2-7; no definite D call. The V end lost 1 base, the J end lost 6 bases, and 4 bases lay between the germline ends. There are 11 residues in the CDR3. Per the germline V gene, CDR1 is SEHNR and CDR2 is FQNEAQ (reference sequence). The CDR3 spells CASSLGVEQYF. The CDR3 nucleotides are TGTGCCAGCAGCTTAGGAGTCGAGCAGTACTTC.

In DNA form, the CDR3 reads TGTGCCAGCGAATCGGGAGGGAACAATGAGCAGTTCTTC. It translates to CASESGGNNEQFF. V and J are TRBV28 and TRBJ2-1; TRBD2 matches at 8 bases. This CDR3 region has 13 residues. CDR1 is MDHEN, CDR2 SYDVKM, per germline. The trim removed 8 bases at V and 5 bases at J, leaving 5 bases unmatched.

The rearrangement links TRBV4-1 to TRBJ1-5; TRBD1 aligns across 10 bases. There are 15 residues in the CDR3. Per the germline V gene, CDR1 is MGHRA and CDR2 is YSYEKL. With 4 bases clipped from V and 8 bases from J, the junction kept 8 bases outside the gene matches. This CDR3 reads CASSPGTGVIEPQHF. The CDR3 DNA follows: TGCGCCAGCAGCCCAGGGACAGGGGTAATTGAGCCCCAGCATTTT.

Only a few counts were recorded for this clone. The rearrangement joins TRBV7-2 to TRBJ2-5; D is perhaps TRBD2 (6 bases). The CDR3 loop spans 14 amino acids. V was pared by 7 bases and J by 2 bases, with 14 bases between. Germline V gene lookup returns CDR1 SGHTA and CDR2 FQGNSA. CDR3 nucleotides: TGTGCCAGCATGCCGCCGGGACTTCAAGAGACCCAGTACTTC. Its protein is CASMPPGLQETQYF.